A single sample is the source of the 8 T cell receptor beta chains below, sequenced in a study of metastatic and nonmetastatic thyroid tumors. Among the patients, none had received any treatment before thyroid surgery. TCRdb re-called the PCR reads with MiXCR. The profile shows 11,000 or so clones, around 10% of them singletons. Sequencing was carried out using blood. These receptors were taken from a female donor with papillary thyroid cancer or a benign thyroid nodule (not recorded which). Some clones in this sample may be carry-over from other donors' samples.

A note on this clone: The junction departs from germline at one end; a sequencing error may be responsible. This rearrangement joins TRBV2 to TRBJ2-3; 11 bases are shared with TRBD2. This CDR3 spans 17 amino acids. Germline lookup yields CDR1 SNHLY and CDR2 FYNNEI. The CDR3 DNA follows: TGTGCCAGCAGTGTGATAGCGGGAGGGCCGGCGGGAGATACGAAGTATTTT. Its protein product is CASSVIAGGPAGDTKYF.

This clone was counted many times. The gene calls are TRBV27 and TRBJ2-3; weak D call: TRBD1 (6 bases). The V gene lost 4 bases and the J gene lost 1 base, with 12 bases spanning the gap. The length of the CDR3 is 15 residues. Germline CDR1 MNHEY, CDR2 SMNVEV (reference sequence). The CDR3 region has the DNA TGTGCCAGCAGTTCCCCCAACAGGGGCACAGATACGCAGTATTTT. Amino acid sequence: CASSSPNRGTDTQYF.

This clone was seen ten or more times. V usage is TRBV19 and J usage is TRBJ2-5; TRBD2 matches 7 bases. After removal of 5 bases from V and 3 bases from J, the junction contained 9 bases not matched to a gene. Germline values: CDR1 LNHDA, CDR2 SQIVND (reference sequence). The CDR3 contains 15 residues. CDR3 amino acids: CASSSTRAGEETQYF. The DNA of the CDR3 is TGTGCCAGTAGTTCGACTAGGGCGGGGGAAGAGACCCAGTACTTC.

In this sample, this clone is medium-sized. The V call is TRBV4-1, the J call TRBJ1-6; D uncertain. The CDR3 consists of 14 residues. V was shortened by 8 bases and J by 0 bases, with 8 bases between the two germline ends. Germline CDR1 reads MGHRA; CDR2 reads YSYEKL. The CDR3 sequence is CASATSSYNSPLHF. CDR3 sequence (DNA): TGCGCCAGCGCCACGAGCTCCTATAATTCACCCCTCCACTTT.

Ten or more counts support this clone. The J gene is TRBJ2-1, the V gene TRBV12-5; D ambiguous. Germline CDR1 LGHNT, CDR2 FRNRAP. V lost 1 base and J lost 2, with 3 bases in between. The CDR3 extends over 13 amino acids. In DNA form, the CDR3 reads TGTGCTAGTGGTTTGGGCCCCTACAATGAGCAGTTCTTC. Amino acids: CASGLGPYNEQFF.

This clone was picked up many times. The chain uses TRBV5-1 and TRBJ2-5; 9 bases are shared with TRBD1. Trimming removed 3 bases from V and 5 bases from J; junction bases left unmatched: 11. Germline V gives CDR1 SGHRS, CDR2 YFSETQ. CDR3 length: 16 amino acids. This chain's CDR3 is CASSSRDRESVETQYF. The DNA for the CDR3 is TGCGCCAGCAGCTCCCGGGACAGGGAAAGTGTGGAGACCCAGTACTTC.

Judged by abundance, this clone is medium-sized (0.01 to 0.1%). The chain uses TRBV6-1 and TRBJ2-1; TRBD1 aligns across 7 bases. V lost 8 bases to trimming and J lost 7 bases; unmatched junction nucleotides: 8. CDR1 MNHNS and CDR2 SASEGT come from the germline V gene. The CDR3 extends over 13 amino acids. The CDR3 here is CASEPDRENEQFF. In DNA, the CDR3 is TGTGCCAGCGAACCCGACAGGGAGAATGAGCAGTTCTTC.

This clone showed up many times. The J gene is TRBJ2-7, the V gene TRBV20-1; D is perhaps TRBD2 (6 bases). Trimming stripped 1 base from V and 3 bases from J, with 13 bases between. Germline V gene sequence: CDR1 DFQATT, CDR2 SNEGSKA (reference sequence). CDR3 length equals 14 residues. CDR3 DNA: TGCAGTGCTAGAGGGGGTAGCGGAAGCTACGAGCAGTACTTC. Protein sequence: CSARGGSGSYEQYF.